One and the same sample provided the 3 T cell receptor beta chains below, sequenced in a study of blood T cell repertoires in COVID-19 (dated by TCRdb to 2019 to 2021). The receptor library was made with the immunoSEQ multiplex PCR assay. The source is immuneACCESS, and TCRdb retained only in-frame sequences with V and J called. Part of the clones is not carried over; for the studies checked, unresolved V genes explain less than half of this, and the remainder is unexplained. Within this sample are 200,000 to 250,000 clones, with approximately 85% of them counted one time only. The top ten clones comprise approximately 5% of the sample. Sequencing was carried out using peripheral blood. All receptors come from a man aged 50 or older with COVID-19, enrolled during active disease.

Comments on this clone: Distinct nucleotide sequences in the sample also encode this CDR3. This chain uses TRBV5-1 with TRBJ1-2; possible D gene TRBD1, 5 bases. CDR1 is SGHRS and CDR2 is YFSETQ in the germline V gene. CDR3 size: 13 residues. The V end was cut by 4 bases, the J end by 2 bases, with 9 bases between. CDR3 loop: CASSPGGNYGYTF. CDR3 nucleotides: TGCGCCAGCAGCCCGGGGGGGAACTATGGCTACACCTTC.

The rearrangement links TRBV7-3 to TRBJ2-2; D gene unclear. This CDR3 is 14 amino acids long. CDR1 is SGHTA, CDR2 FQGTGA, per germline. Between the trimmed V and J ends, which lost 2 bases and 5 bases, there was a span of 9 bases. CDR3 in amino acids: CASSLLSSTGELFF. The CDR3 DNA sequence: TGTGCCAGCAGCTTATTATCCTCGACCGGGGAGCTGTTTTTT.

This chain links TRBV6-7 with TRBJ1-1, with 9 bases lining up with TRBD1. TRBV6-7 is reported as an ORF; its role is uncertain. This CDR3 comprises 18 residues. V lost 4 bases, J lost 4 bases, and 16 bases stayed unmatched. The CDR3 nucleotides read TGTGCCAGCAGTTTCTGGACAGGGGCAAATCATAGGGGCACTGAAGCTTTCTTT. Translated: CASSFWTGANHRGTEAFF.